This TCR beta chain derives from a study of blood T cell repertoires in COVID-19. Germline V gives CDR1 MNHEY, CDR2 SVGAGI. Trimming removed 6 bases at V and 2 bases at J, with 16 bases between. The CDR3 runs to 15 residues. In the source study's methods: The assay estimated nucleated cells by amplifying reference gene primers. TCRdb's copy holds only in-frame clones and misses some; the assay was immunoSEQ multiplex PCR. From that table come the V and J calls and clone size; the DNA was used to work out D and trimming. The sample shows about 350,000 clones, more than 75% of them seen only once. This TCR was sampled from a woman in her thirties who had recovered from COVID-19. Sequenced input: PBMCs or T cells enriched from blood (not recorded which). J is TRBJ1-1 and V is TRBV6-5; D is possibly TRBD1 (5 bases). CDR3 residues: CASSHSTASNTEAFF. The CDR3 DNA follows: TGTGCCAGCAGCCATTCGACAGCAAGTAACACTGAAGCTTTCTTT.